This TCR beta chain was captured in a study of T cell changes during pregnancy in multiple sclerosis. Germline V gene sequence: CDR1 SNHLY, CDR2 FYNNEI. Trimming cost V 4 bases and J 0 bases, with 13 bases left between them. CDR3 size: 16 residues. This clone appeared a single time. Sequencing was performed with immunoSEQ multiplex PCR; in TCRdb, only in-frame clones are kept and a portion is missing. This sample yields roughly 61,000 clones, of which 90% are seen a single time; 3.3% belongs to the top ten. The TCR comes from a female donor in good health, enrolled as a control in a pregnancy study. The sequencing here drew on peripheral blood, taken in the first trimester of pregnancy. This chain connects TRBV2 to TRBJ2-4; tentative D call: TRBD2 (6 bases). CDR3 region: CASSVSGELAKNIQYF. The DNA of the CDR3 is TGTGCCAGCAGTGTTAGCGGAGAACTAGCCAAAAACATTCAGTACTTC.